Sequencing of this T cell receptor (beta chain) was carried out in a study of T cells after yellow fever vaccination. The trim removed 5 bases at V and 8 bases at J, leaving 11 bases unmatched. CDR3 length equals 15 residues. The germline V gene has CDR1 SGHVS and CDR2 FQNEAQ. TCRdb re-called the 5' RACE reads with MiXCR, one entry per CDR3 protein. In the table there are about 170,000 distinct CDR3 sequences, 11% of which are singletons. This chain joins TRBV7-8 and TRBJ2-1; 8 bases fit TRBD2. This TCR derives from a man aged 18 to 30 who received the YFV17D yellow fever vaccine. Sequencing used CD8+ T cells sorted from PBMCs, obtained 15 days after the yellow fever booster vaccination. The CDR3 loop is CASSRLAGPRDEQFF. The DNA of the CDR3 is TGTGCCAGCAGCCGATTAGCGGGGCCCCGCGATGAGCAGTTCTTC. The full variable domain, in which reference TRBV7-8 and TRBJ2-1 provide the parts outside the CDR3, is GAGVSQSPRYKVAKRGQDVALRCDPISGHVSLFWYQQALGQGPEFLTYFQNEAQLDKSGLPSDRFFAERPEGSVSTLKIQRTQQEDSAVYLCASSRLAGPRDEQFFGPGTRLTVL.